What follows are 25 T cell receptor beta chains derived from one specimen sequenced in a study of CD8+ T cells in alopecia areata. This sample's treatment: oral pan-JAK inhibitor, 5-10 mg twice daily. Extracted from the samples, RNA was reverse transcribed into cDNA to serve as the sequencing template. Profiling relied on immunoSEQ multiplex PCR, and the TCRdb table lists in-frame clones only, not all of them. The sample lists 200,000 or so clones; about three fifths were seen once. Material: CD4+ T cells sorted from blood, obtained at week 24, from a patient treated with tofacitinib. The receptors shown here come from a human donor with alopecia areata.

This clone appeared a few times. This chain uses TRBV5-1 with TRBJ1-1; D not certain. V was cut by 0 bases and J by 1 base, with 10 bases left in between. The CDR3 length is 15 residues. Germline loops: CDR1 SGHRS, CDR2 YFSETQ. CDR3: CASSLGSQRNTEAFF. The CDR3 region has the DNA TGCGCCAGCAGCTTGGGTTCCCAACGGAACACTGAAGCTTTCTTT.

The V gene is TRBV4-2, the J gene TRBJ1-2; D unresolved. The germline V and J ends were trimmed by 0 bases and 5 bases, with 10 bases remaining between them. Germline V gives CDR1 LGHNA, CDR2 YNFKEQ. CDR3 length: 14 amino acids. As DNA, the CDR3 is TGTGCCAGCAGCCAAGATAGAAGGGTTTATGGCTACACCTTC. Translating gives CASSQDRRVYGYTF.

CDR3 sequence: CASSLDRGYTYEQYF. CDR3 nucleotides: TGTGCCAGCAGCTTGGATAGGGGGTACACCTACGAGCAGTACTTC. This chain links TRBV5-6 with TRBJ2-7, with D possibly matching TRBD1 (6 bases). Trimming took off 0 bases at V and 2 bases at J, with 12 bases between the two ends. Looked up from germline, CDR1 is SGHDT and CDR2 is YYEEEE. The length of the CDR3 is 15 residues.

This clone has just a few counts. The V gene is TRBV6-6, the J gene TRBJ2-3, with D possibly being TRBD1 (6 bases). This CDR3 region has 14 residues. With 5 bases removed from V and 0 bases from J, the gap between germline ends came to 9 bases. Looked up from germline, CDR1 is MNHNY and CDR2 is SVGAGI (reference sequence). CDR3 residues: CASSNRESTDTQYF. The CDR3 region has the DNA TGTGCCAGCAGTAACAGGGAGAGCACAGATACGCAGTATTTT.

CDR3 amino acids: CASGLAQETQYF. CDR3 in DNA: TGTGCCAGCGGCCTGGCTCAAGAGACCCAGTACTTC. The chain employs TRBV6-6 and TRBJ2-5, with unresolved D. The germline CDR1 and CDR2 sequences are MNHNY and SVGAGI (reference sequence). This CDR3 has 12 residues. Trimming took 8 bases from V and 2 from J, leaving 9 bases between them.

This clone was observed a handful of times. This chain links TRBV7-6 with TRBJ2-7; the match to TRBD1 covers 9 bases. This CDR3 comprises 14 residues. Germline CDR1 and CDR2: SGHVS and FNYEAQ. V shed 4 bases, J shed 1 base, and the junction held 2 bases outside the gene matches. This CDR3 is CASSSGTGSYEQYF. The CDR3 bases are TGTGCCAGCAGCTCTGGGACAGGGTCCTACGAGCAGTACTTC.

The gene calls are TRBV29-1 and TRBJ2-6, with D unresolved. V was clipped by 0 bases and J by 4 bases, with 16 bases between them. The CDR3 has 17 residues. CDR1 and CDR2 from the germline V gene are SQVTM and ANQGSEA. The CDR3 sequence is CSVEDLNTASGANVLTF. CDR3 nucleotides: TGCAGCGTTGAAGATCTGAACACAGCCTCCGGGGCCAACGTCCTGACTTTC.

The J gene is TRBJ2-7, the V gene TRBV4-1; D ambiguous. This CDR3 has 14 amino acids. The germline V gene encodes CDR1 MGHRA and CDR2 YSYEKL. V dropped 2 bases and J dropped 6 bases, with 14 bases sitting between them. The CDR3 protein is CASSQLAVASEQYF. The CDR3 region has the DNA TGCGCCAGCAGCCAATTGGCAGTCGCATCCGAGCAGTACTTC.

This clone showed up just a few times. This rearrangement joins TRBV28 to TRBJ1-2; 9 nucleotides match TRBD1. The germline V gene has CDR1 MDHEN and CDR2 SYDVKM. Trimming at V came to 5 bases and at J to 3 bases, leaving 7 bases not matched to a gene. The CDR3 is 15 amino acids. CDR3 sequence: CASSPWDRAYYGYTF. The CDR3 region has the DNA TGTGCCAGCAGTCCCTGGGACAGGGCATACTATGGCTACACCTTC.

The table lists this clone with a few counts. This chain connects TRBV15 to TRBJ1-1, with TRBD1 as a possible D gene (6 bases). This CDR3 has 13 amino acids. Germline V CDR1 and CDR2: LNHNV, YYDKDF (reference sequence). V lost 0 bases and J 7 bases, leaving 9 bases between the germline ends. The CDR3 protein is CATSRDRGIEAFF. The CDR3 DNA reads as TGTGCCACCAGCAGAGACAGGGGCATTGAAGCTTTCTTT.

The J gene is TRBJ1-5, the V gene TRBV19; unclear D gene. Between the trimmed V and J ends, which lost 0 bases and 4 bases, there was a span of 7 bases. CDR1 is LNHDA and CDR2 is SQIVND in the germline V gene (reference sequence). The CDR3 contains 14 residues. CDR3 amino acids: CASSIDHGNQPQHF. CDR3 DNA sequence: TGTGCCAGTAGTATAGATCATGGAAATCAGCCCCAGCATTTT.

The genes are TRBV25-1 and TRBJ1-6, with a tentative D call TRBD1 (6 bases). The CDR3 is 15 residues long. V lost 6 bases, J lost 3 bases, and 12 bases lay in between. Germline lookup yields CDR1 MGHDK and CDR2 SYGVNS. The CDR3 bases are TGTGCCAGCAGCGAACAGGGCCTCTATAATTCACCCCTCCACTTT. Its translation is CASSEQGLYNSPLHF.

This clone has at least ten counts. This chain joins TRBV28 and TRBJ1-5; 8 bases fit TRBD1. The germline V gene encodes CDR1 MDHEN and CDR2 SYDVKM. The trim removed 6 bases at V and 5 bases at J, leaving 6 bases unmatched. The CDR3 runs 14 residues. The CDR3 reads CASRSTGEYQPQHF. The CDR3, as DNA: TGTGCCAGCAGGTCGACAGGGGAGTATCAGCCCCAGCATTTT.

The chain is built from TRBV7-9 and TRBJ2-3; no clear D. V dropped 1 base and J dropped 0 bases, with 5 bases sitting between them. Per germline, CDR1 SEHNR and CDR2 FQNEAQ (reference sequence). The CDR3 extends over 14 amino acids. CDR3 nucleotide sequence: TGTGCCAGCAGCTTAGACCATAGCACAGATACGCAGTATTTT. This encodes CASSLDHSTDTQYF.

The V call is TRBV30, the J call TRBJ1-6; no definite D call. Trimming pared 5 bases from V and 1 base from J, leaving 9 bases between. Germline loops: CDR1 GTSNPN, CDR2 SVGIG (reference sequence). This CDR3 comprises 14 residues. CDR3 DNA: TGTGCCTGGGGGCGGAGATCCTATAATTCACCCCTCCACTTT. Translating it yields CAWGRRSYNSPLHF.

This clone came up once. V and J are TRBV27 and TRBJ2-5, with TRBD2 matching 9 bases. Germline V gene lookup returns CDR1 MNHEY and CDR2 SMNVEV (reference sequence). V dropped 3 bases and J dropped 7; count of bases not matched to a gene: 9. The CDR3 sequence is 15 residues long. The CDR3 protein is CASSFWASGEGTQYF. The CDR3 nucleotides are TGTGCCAGCAGTTTCTGGGCTAGCGGGGAAGGGACCCAGTACTTC.

The genes are TRBV7-3 and TRBJ1-2; the match to TRBD1 covers 10 bases. The V gene end was trimmed by 5 bases and the J gene end by 7 bases; junction bases not matched to a gene: 13. The germline CDR1 and CDR2 sequences are SGHTA and FQGTGA. This CDR3 has 16 residues. The CDR3 DNA is TGTGCCAGCAGCCCGACAGGGGGCGCTTCCGGGGGTGGCTACACCTTC. Translating it yields CASSPTGGASGGGYTF.

The table lists this clone with a few counts. The rearrangement links TRBV5-4 to TRBJ1-2; TRBD1 aligns across 9 bases. This CDR3 spans 14 amino acids. Germline V gives CDR1 SGHNT, CDR2 YYREEE (reference sequence). V gave up 4 bases and J gave up 2 bases; unmatched junction bases: 3. The CDR3 DNA is TGTGCCAGCAGCCTGGACAGGGGAAACTATGGCTACACCTTC. Its translation: CASSLDRGNYGYTF.

This clone turned up a few times. The chain has TRBV25-1 and TRBJ1-6; 8 bases match TRBD1. The CDR3 is 17 residues long. Looked up from germline, CDR1 is MGHDK and CDR2 is SYGVNS. V was pared by 2 bases and J by 6 bases, with 9 bases of the junction left unmatched. DNA for the CDR3: TGTGCCAGCAGTGAAAAAGGACAGGGAACTTCTAATTCACCCCTCCACTTT. Protein sequence: CASSEKGQGTSNSPLHF.

This clone was picked up a small number of times. V gene TRBV29-1 combines with J gene TRBJ2-1; a possible D gene is TRBD2 (5 bases). Per germline, CDR1 SQVTM and CDR2 ANQGSEA. V lost 6 bases, J lost 5 bases, and 11 bases lay in between. The CDR3 loop spans 12 amino acids. CDR3 DNA sequence: TGCAGCGTGTGGCGGGTAAACAATGAGCAGTTCTTC. It codes for CSVWRVNNEQFF.

This clone came up once. Other nucleotide sequences from this sample produce the same CDR3. This chain connects TRBV6-6 to TRBJ2-3; no firm D call. From germline, CDR1 is MNHNY and CDR2 SVGAGI (reference sequence). V was clipped by 0 bases and J by 4 bases, with 2 bases between them. The CDR3 totals 12 residues. Here the CDR3 DNA reads TGTGCCAGCAGTTACTCCCCAGATACGCAGTATTTT. Its protein product is CASSYSPDTQYF.

V gene TRBV6-5 combines with J gene TRBJ2-7; 7 nucleotides line up with TRBD2. V was clipped by 5 bases and J by 3 bases; unmatched bases: 7. Germline lookup yields CDR1 MNHEY and CDR2 SVGAGI. CDR3 length: 14 amino acids. Here the CDR3 reads CASSPPGGLYEQYF. CDR3 in DNA: TGTGCCAGCAGTCCGCCGGGGGGTCTCTACGAGCAGTACTTC.

V gene TRBV10-3 combines with J gene TRBJ1-1; 7 nucleotides match TRBD1. The CDR3 length is 15 residues. The germline V gene encodes CDR1 ENHRY and CDR2 SYGVKD. V shed 2 bases and J 3 bases; nucleotides not matched to a gene: 6. The CDR3 is CAISEPGGVDTEAFF. The CDR3 nucleotides are TGTGCCATCAGTGAGCCAGGGGGGGTGGACACTGAAGCTTTCTTT.

This sequence joins TRBV29-1 and TRBJ1-1; D is undetermined. The germline V and J ends were trimmed by 2 bases and 4 bases, with 8 bases remaining between them. Germline V gene data show CDR1 as SQVTM and CDR2 as ANQGSEA. This CDR3 spans 12 amino acids. The DNA for the CDR3 is TGCAGCGTTGAACGCCTGTCCACTGAAGCTTTCTTT. It encodes CSVERLSTEAFF.

This chain joins TRBV27 and TRBJ2-2; 7 positions agree with TRBD2. The CDR3 runs to 15 residues. The ends lost 4 bases at V and 0 bases at J; junction bases unmatched: 2. Germline CDR1 is MNHEY and CDR2 is SMNVEV (reference sequence). The CDR3 DNA reads as TGTGCCAGCAGTTCGGGGGGAACGAACACCGGGGAGCTGTTTTTT. This gives the protein CASSSGGTNTGELFF.